This T cell receptor (beta chain) came from a study of CD8 T cells in ankylosing spondylitis. Regarding the study as a whole: Seemingly characteristic of ankylosing spondylitis blood was a TCR beta motif consisting of 7 or 8 highly homologous variants.

The germline gives CDR1 SGHTA, CDR2 FQGNSA. Losses at the gene ends were 1 base for V and 3 bases for J; bases not matched to a gene: 3. The length of the CDR3 is 15 residues. To note about this clonotype: Antigen: not known.

Via MiXCR, TCRdb re-called the 5' RACE reads, giving one row per CDR3 protein. The sample consists of around 770,000 distinct CDR3 sequences, roughly 10% of them appearing once. The sample was blood, either unsorted or a sorted T cell fraction (not recorded which). This TCR was sampled from a male donor with ankylosing spondylitis. The chain links TRBV7-2 to TRBJ2-7; 10 bases fit TRBD2. This CDR3 is CASSLVPSGGYEQYF. As DNA, the CDR3 is TGTGCCAGCAGCTTAGTTCCTAGCGGGGGCTACGAGCAGTACTTC. Full variable domain (missing parts from reference TRBV7-2 and TRBJ2-7): GAGVSQSPSNKVTEKGKDVELRCDPISGHTALYWYRQSLGQGLEFLIYFQGNSAPDKSGLPSDRFSAERTGGSVSTLTIQRTQQEDSAVYLCASSLVPSGGYEQYFGPGTRLTVT.